This TCR beta chain was sequenced for a study of human T cells and chemical hapten exposure. TCRdb recomputed calls from the 5' RACE reads with MiXCR, one row per CDR3 protein. The repertoire holds some 78,000 distinct CDR3 sequences, with 7.7% as singletons. Total RNA was isolated from whole blood that had not been fractionated. Only a few counts were recorded for this clonotype. The length of the CDR3 is 14 residues. The germline V and J ends were trimmed by 1 base and 7 bases, with 11 bases remaining between them. Germline V gives CDR1 LGHDT, CDR2 YNNKEL (reference sequence). The chain joins TRBV3-1 to TRBJ1-5; D ambiguous. This receptor was obtained from a male donor in good health. The CDR3 here is CASSQGLDGQPQHF. As DNA, the CDR3 is TGTGCCAGCAGCCAAGGGCTCGACGGCCAGCCCCAGCATTTT.